This TCR beta chain was obtained from a study of early T cells in non-severe SARS-CoV-2 infection. About the study: Chains stayed unpaired after sequencing of bulk RNA from unsorted whole blood. Notes on the study in general: Private and CD4 specificities were missed by VDJdb matching, skewed to anti-spike CD8.

As concerns this clonotype: No antigen is known for it.

V was clipped by 0 bases and J by 3 bases, with 11 bases between them. This CDR3 spans 15 amino acids. CDR1 and CDR2 (germline): KGHSY, FQNENV. Attached unique molecular identifiers marked individual cDNA molecules. TCRdb independently ran MiXCR on the 5' RACE reads; one entry per CDR3 protein. The repertoire holds more than 70,000 distinct CDR3 sequences, roughly an eighth seen once, with 6.5% in the top ten. The sample consisted of whole blood. The chain recombines TRBV16 with TRBJ2-5; maybe TRBD2 (5 bases). This receptor was taken from an adult who was a healthcare worker with PCR-confirmed SARS-CoV-2 infection or an uninfected control (not recorded which). The CDR3, as DNA: TGTGCCAGCAGCCAATCTTTGAGGGATGAAGAGACCCAGTACTTC. Translating gives CASSQSLRDEETQYF.